The next 9 T cell receptor beta chains were all read from a single sample in a study of identical twins. Via MiXCR, TCRdb re-called the 5' RACE reads, giving one row per CDR3 protein. This sample has roughly 1.6 million distinct CDR3 sequences; more than 30% occur once, and the top ten carry 0.25% to 0.3%. Sequenced input: cord blood. The receptor source for this set is a newborn girl in good health.

The rearrangement uses TRBV24-1 and TRBJ2-5; TRBD1 is a possible D gene (5 bases). The V and J ends lost 4 bases and 2 bases respectively, with 10 bases between them. The CDR3 runs to 14 residues. Germline lookup yields CDR1 KGHDR and CDR2 SFDVKD. CDR3 nucleotide sequence: TGTGCCACCAGTGACAGGGTCGGACAAGAGACCCAGTACTTC. Protein product: CATSDRVGQETQYF.

The chain uses TRBV11-1 and TRBJ2-3; D may correspond to TRBD1 or TRBD2 (7 bases each). Per the germline V gene, CDR1 is SGHAT and CDR2 is FQDESV (reference sequence). The CDR3 loop spans 17 amino acids. Deletions cut 1 base from V and 0 bases from J, with 14 bases between. The DNA for the CDR3 is TGTGCCAGCAGCTTAGGGGAGGGGGCTCCTAGCACAGATACGCAGTATTTT. This translates into CASSLGEGAPSTDTQYF. Together with reference TRBV11-1 and TRBJ2-3, the CDR3 gives the full variable domain: EAEVAQSPRYKITEKSQAVAFWCDPISGHATLYWYRQILGQGPELLVQFQDESVVDDSQLPKDRFSAERLKGVDSTLKIQPAELGDSAMYLCASSLGEGAPSTDTQYFGPGTRLTVL.

The V and J genes are TRBV2 and TRBJ2-1, with 12 bases fitting TRBD2. The CDR3 is made up of 16 amino acids. Looked up from germline, CDR1 is SNHLY and CDR2 is FYNNEI. Losses at the gene ends were 5 bases for V and 2 bases for J; bases not matched to a gene: 4. The CDR3: CASSTSGRSPYNEQFF. CDR3 bases: TGTGCCAGCAGTACTAGCGGGAGGTCCCCCTACAATGAGCAGTTCTTC.

This clonotype came up a few times. The rearrangement links TRBV7-9 to TRBJ1-6; 10 bases align to TRBD1. Germline values: CDR1 SEHNR, CDR2 FQNEAQ (reference sequence). The CDR3 covers 16 residues. Trimming cost V 3 bases and J 3 bases; bases outside gene matches: 2. The chain's CDR3 is CASSLGQGFYNSPLHF. For the CDR3, the DNA is TGTGCCAGCAGCTTGGGACAGGGGTTCTATAATTCACCCCTCCACTTT. Full variable domain (rest looked up from reference TRBV7-9 and TRBJ1-6): DTGVSQNPRHKITKRGQNVTFRCDPISEHNRLYWYRQTLGQGPEFLTYFQNEAQLEKSRLLSDRFSAERPKGSFSTLEIQRTEQGDSAMYLCASSLGQGFYNSPLHFGNGTRLTVT.

This clonotype was seen a handful of times. The rearrangement links TRBV11-2 to TRBJ1-2, with TRBD1 matching over 9 bases. The germline CDR1 and CDR2 sequences are SGHAT and FQNNGV. This CDR3 is 16 amino acids long. Unmatched junction bases numbered 7, after V lost 5 bases and J lost 0 bases. The CDR3 DNA is TGTGCCAGCAGCCGGACAGGGGCCGCGTCTAACTATGGCTACACCTTC. As protein: CASSRTGAASNYGYTF.

V and J are TRBV4-1 and TRBJ2-1; 7 bases agree with TRBD1. The CDR3 spans 16 residues. The J segment lost 5 bases and the V segment lost 2 bases, leaving 9 bases of the junction unmatched. CDR1 is MGHRA, CDR2 YSYEKL, per germline. The CDR3 nucleotides read TGCGCCAGCAGCCAACCACAGGGGACGTGGAACAATGAGCAGTTCTTC. This encodes CASSQPQGTWNNEQFF.

This clonotype has only a few counts. The CDR3 here is CASSLHARREAKNIQYF. CDR3 sequence (DNA): TGTGCCAGCAGCTTACATGCTCGGCGGGAGGCCAAAAACATTCAGTACTTC. The chain links TRBV7-9 to TRBJ2-4, with 7 positions matching TRBD2. V gave up 2 bases and J gave up 1 base; unmatched junction bases: 8. CDR1 is SEHNR and CDR2 is FQNEAQ in the germline V gene (reference sequence). CDR3 length equals 17 residues.

The chain couples TRBV20-1 to TRBJ1-4; D is uncertain. The CDR3 extends over 13 amino acids. Per the germline V gene, CDR1 is DFQATT and CDR2 is SNEGSKA (reference sequence). V gave up 1 base and J gave up 5 bases, with 8 bases separating them. The CDR3 nucleotides are TGCAGTGCTAGAGGGTCAGCGAATGAAAAACTGTTTTTT. It translates to CSARGSANEKLFF.

The chain carries TRBV7-9 and TRBJ2-1, with TRBD2 as a possible D gene (5 bases). The J call may be wrong; the DNA end is better matched by TRBJ2-7. CDR1 is SEHNR, CDR2 FQNEAQ, per germline (reference sequence). The CDR3 consists of 14 residues. The CDR3 reads CASSLGLDYNEQYF. DNA of the CDR3: TGTGCCAGCAGCTTAGGATTAGACTACAATGAGCAGTACTTC.